This TCR beta chain was obtained from a study of blood T cell repertoires in COVID-19. Produced via immunoSEQ multiplex PCR; TCRdb's table is partial and in-frame only. The sample has under 40,000 clones; more than 80% are singletons. Trimming removed 7 bases from V and 0 bases from J, with 16 bases in between. Germline V CDR1 and CDR2: SGHAT, FQDESV (reference sequence). There are 15 residues in the CDR3. The chain is built from TRBV11-1 and TRBJ2-7; D possibly corresponds to TRBD1 (5 bases). Sequences were obtained from peripheral blood. The receptor comes from a male donor with active COVID-19. The CDR3 coding sequence is TGTGCCAGCACCCAAAGGGGTATGAGCTCCTACGAGCAGTACTTC. It specifies CASTQRGMSSYEQYF.